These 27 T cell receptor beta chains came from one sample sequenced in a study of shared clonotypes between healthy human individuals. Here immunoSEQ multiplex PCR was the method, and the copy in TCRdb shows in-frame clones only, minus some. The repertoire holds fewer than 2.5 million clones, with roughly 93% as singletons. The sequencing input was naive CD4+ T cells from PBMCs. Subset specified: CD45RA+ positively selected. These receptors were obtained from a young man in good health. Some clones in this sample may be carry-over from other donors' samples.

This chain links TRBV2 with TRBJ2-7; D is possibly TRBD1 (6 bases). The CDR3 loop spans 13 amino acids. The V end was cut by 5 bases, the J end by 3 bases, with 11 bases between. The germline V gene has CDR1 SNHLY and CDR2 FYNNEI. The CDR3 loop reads CASSRTGIYEQYF. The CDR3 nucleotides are TGTGCCAGCAGTCGCACAGGGATCTACGAGCAGTACTTC.

The CDR3, as DNA: TGTGCCAGCAGCCCCTTAGCGGGAGGGCCGGGTGAGCAGTTCTTC. Translated: CASSPLAGGPGEQFF. The chain joins TRBV5-4 to TRBJ2-1; TRBD2 matches 11 bases. The CDR3 has 15 amino acids. In germline, CDR1 is SGHNT, CDR2 YYREEE (reference sequence). V was pared by 4 bases and J by 9 bases, with 9 bases of the junction left unmatched.

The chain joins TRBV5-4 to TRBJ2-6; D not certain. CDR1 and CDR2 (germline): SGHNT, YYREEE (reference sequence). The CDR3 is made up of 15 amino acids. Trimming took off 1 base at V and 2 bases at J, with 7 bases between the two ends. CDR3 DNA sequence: TGTGCCAGCAGCTTGCTTATGGCTGGGGCCAACGTCCTGACTTTC. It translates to CASSLLMAGANVLTF.

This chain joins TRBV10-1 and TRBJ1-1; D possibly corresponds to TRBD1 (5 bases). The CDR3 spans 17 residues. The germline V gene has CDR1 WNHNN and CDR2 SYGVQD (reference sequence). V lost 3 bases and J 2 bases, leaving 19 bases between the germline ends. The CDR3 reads CASSDQIGQGDNTEAFF. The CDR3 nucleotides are TGCGCCAGCAGTGACCAGATAGGTCAGGGAGACAACACTGAAGCTTTCTTT.

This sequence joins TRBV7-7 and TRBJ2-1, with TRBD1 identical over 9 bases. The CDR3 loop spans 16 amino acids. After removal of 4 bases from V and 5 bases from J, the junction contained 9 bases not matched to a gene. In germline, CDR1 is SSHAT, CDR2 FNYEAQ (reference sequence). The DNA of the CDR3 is TGTGCCAGCAGCTCTCGGGTGGGACAGGGTGACAATGAGCAGTTCTTC. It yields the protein CASSSRVGQGDNEQFF.

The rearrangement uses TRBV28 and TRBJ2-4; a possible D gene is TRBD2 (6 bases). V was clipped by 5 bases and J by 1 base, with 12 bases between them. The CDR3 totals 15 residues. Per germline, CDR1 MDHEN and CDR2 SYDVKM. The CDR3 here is CASSAWTKAKNIQYF. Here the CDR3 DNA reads TGTGCCAGCAGTGCCTGGACTAAGGCCAAAAACATTCAGTACTTC.

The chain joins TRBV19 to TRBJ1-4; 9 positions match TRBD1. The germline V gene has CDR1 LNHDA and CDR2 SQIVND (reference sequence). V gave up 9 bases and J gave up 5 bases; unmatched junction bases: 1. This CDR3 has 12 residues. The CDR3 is CASGQGNEKLFF. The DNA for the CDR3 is TGTGCCAGCGGACAGGGGAATGAAAAACTGTTTTTT.

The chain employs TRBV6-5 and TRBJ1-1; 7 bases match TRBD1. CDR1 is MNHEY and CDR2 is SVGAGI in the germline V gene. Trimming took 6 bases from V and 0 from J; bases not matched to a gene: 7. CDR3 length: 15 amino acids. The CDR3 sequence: CASRRPQGLNTEAFF. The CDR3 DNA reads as TGTGCCAGCAGGCGACCACAGGGGTTGAACACTGAAGCTTTCTTT.

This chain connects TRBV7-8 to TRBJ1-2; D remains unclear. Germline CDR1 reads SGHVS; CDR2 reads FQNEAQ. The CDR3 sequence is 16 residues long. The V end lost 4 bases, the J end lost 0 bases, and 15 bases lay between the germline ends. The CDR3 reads CASSSSRRRANYGYTF. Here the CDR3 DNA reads TGTGCCAGCAGCTCATCCCGACGCAGAGCTAACTATGGCTACACCTTC.

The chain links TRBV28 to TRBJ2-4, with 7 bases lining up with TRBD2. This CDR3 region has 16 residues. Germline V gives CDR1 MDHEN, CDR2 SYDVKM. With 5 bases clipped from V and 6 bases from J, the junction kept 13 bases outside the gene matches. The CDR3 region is CASSRPNPGGGNIQYF. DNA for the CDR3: TGTGCCAGCAGTCGACCAAACCCGGGAGGAGGAAACATTCAGTACTTC.

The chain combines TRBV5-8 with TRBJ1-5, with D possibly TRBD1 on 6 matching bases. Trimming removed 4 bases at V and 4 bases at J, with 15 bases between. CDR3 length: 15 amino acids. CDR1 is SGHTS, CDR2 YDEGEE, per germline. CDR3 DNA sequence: TGTGCCAGCAGCCCCAACAGGGTCTGGAATCAGCCCCAGCATTTT. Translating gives CASSPNRVWNQPQHF.

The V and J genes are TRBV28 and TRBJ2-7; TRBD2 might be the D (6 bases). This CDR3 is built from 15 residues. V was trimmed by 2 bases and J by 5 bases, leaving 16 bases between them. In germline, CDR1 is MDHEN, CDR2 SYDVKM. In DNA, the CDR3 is TGTGCCAGCAGTTTAGGGGGGTCTGCTTTCCACGAGCAGTACTTC. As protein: CASSLGGSAFHEQYF.

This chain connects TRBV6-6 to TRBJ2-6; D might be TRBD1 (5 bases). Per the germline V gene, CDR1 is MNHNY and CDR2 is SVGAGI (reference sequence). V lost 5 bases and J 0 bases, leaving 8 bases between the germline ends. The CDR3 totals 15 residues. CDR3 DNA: TGTGCCAGCAGTCTTCAGGGCTCTGGGGCCAACGTCCTGACTTTC. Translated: CASSLQGSGANVLTF.

The CDR3 nucleotides are TGTGCCATCAGGGTCGGACAGGGGGCCGATGAGCAGTTCTTC. Protein: CAIRVGQGADEQFF. V and J are TRBV10-3 and TRBJ2-1; 11 positions match TRBD1. Germline V gene lookup returns CDR1 ENHRY and CDR2 SYGVKD. CDR3 size: 14 residues. V lost 6 bases, J lost 8 bases, and 6 bases stayed unmatched.

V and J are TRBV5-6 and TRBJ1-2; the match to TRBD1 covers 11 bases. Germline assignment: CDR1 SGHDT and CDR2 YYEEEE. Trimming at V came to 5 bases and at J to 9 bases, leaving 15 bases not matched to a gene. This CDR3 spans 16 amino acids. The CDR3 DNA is TGTGCCAGCAGTTGGACAGGGGGCGCGACTAGTCCTAGCTACACCTTC. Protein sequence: CASSWTGGATSPSYTF.

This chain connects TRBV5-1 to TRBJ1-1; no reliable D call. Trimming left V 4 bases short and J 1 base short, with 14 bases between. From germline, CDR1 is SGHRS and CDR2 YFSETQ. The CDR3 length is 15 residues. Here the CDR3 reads CASSPYMTTNTEAFF. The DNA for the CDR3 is TGCGCCAGCAGCCCCTATATGACAACGAACACTGAAGCTTTCTTT.

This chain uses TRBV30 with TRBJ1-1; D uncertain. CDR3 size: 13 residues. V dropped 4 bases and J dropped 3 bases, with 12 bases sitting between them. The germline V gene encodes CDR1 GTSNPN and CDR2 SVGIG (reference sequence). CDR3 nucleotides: TGTGCCTGGAATTCCGGGGTTTACACTGAAGCTTTCTTT. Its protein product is CAWNSGVYTEAFF.

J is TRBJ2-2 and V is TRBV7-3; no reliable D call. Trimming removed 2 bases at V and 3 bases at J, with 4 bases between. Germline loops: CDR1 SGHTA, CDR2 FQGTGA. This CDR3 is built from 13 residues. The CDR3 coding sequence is TGTGCCAGCAGCTTATCGTACACCGGGGAGCTGTTTTTT. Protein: CASSLSYTGELFF.

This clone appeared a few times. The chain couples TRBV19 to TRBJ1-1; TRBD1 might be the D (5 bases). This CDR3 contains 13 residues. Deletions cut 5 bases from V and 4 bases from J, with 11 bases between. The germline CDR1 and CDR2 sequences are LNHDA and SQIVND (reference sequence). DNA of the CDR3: TGTGCCAGTAGTGGGTGGGGGAGCACTGAAGCTTTCTTT. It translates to CASSGWGSTEAFF. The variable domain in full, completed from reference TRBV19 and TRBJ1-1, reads DGGITQSPKYLFRKEGQNVTLSCEQNLNHDAMYWYRQDPGQGLRLIYYSQIVNDFQKGDIAEGYSVSREKKESFPLTVTSAQKNPTAFYLCASSGWGSTEAFFGQGTRLTVV.

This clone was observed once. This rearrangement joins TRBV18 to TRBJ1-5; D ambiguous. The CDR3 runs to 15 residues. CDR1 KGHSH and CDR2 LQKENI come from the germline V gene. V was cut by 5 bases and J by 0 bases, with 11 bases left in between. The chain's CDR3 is CASSKGPLSNQPQHF. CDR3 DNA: TGTGCCAGCTCAAAAGGACCCCTTAGCAATCAGCCCCAGCATTTT.

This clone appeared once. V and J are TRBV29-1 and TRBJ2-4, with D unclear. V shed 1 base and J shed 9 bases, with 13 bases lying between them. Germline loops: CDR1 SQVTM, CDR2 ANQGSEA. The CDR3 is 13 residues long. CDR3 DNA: TGCAGCGTTGAAGGACCGCAGGCCAGCATTCAGTACTTC. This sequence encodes CSVEGPQASIQYF. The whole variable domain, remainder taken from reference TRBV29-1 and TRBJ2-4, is SAVISQKPSRDICQRGTSLTIQCQVDSQVTMMFWYRQQPGQSLTLIATANQGSEATYESGFVIDKFPISRPNLTFSTLTVSNMSPEDSSIYLCSVEGPQASIQYFGAGTRLSVL.

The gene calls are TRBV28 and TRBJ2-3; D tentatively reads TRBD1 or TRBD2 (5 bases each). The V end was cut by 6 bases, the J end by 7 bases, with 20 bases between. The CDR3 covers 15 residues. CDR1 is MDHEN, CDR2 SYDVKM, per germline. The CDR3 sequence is CASSEPFRETYTQYF. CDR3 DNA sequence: TGTGCCAGCAGCGAGCCATTCAGGGAGACTTATACGCAGTATTTT. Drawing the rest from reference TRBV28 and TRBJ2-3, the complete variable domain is DVKVTQSSRYLVKRTGEKVFLECVQDMDHENMFWYRQDPGLGLRLIYFSYDVKMKEKGDIPEGYSVSREKKERFSLILESASTNQTSMYLCASSEPFRETYTQYFGPGTRLTVL.

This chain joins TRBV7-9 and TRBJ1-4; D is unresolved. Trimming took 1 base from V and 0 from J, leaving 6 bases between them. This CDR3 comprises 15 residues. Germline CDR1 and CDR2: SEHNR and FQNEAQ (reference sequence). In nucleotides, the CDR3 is TGTGCCAGCAGCTTAGGTTCGGCAACTAATGAAAAACTGTTTTTT. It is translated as CASSLGSATNEKLFF.

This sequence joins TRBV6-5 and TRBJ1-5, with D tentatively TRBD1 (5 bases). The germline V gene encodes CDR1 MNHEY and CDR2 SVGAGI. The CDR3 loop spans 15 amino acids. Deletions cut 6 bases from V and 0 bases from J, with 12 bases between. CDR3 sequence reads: CASRRQSYSNQPQHF. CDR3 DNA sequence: TGTGCCAGCAGGAGACAGAGTTATAGCAATCAGCCCCAGCATTTT.

The CDR3 bases are TGTGCCAGCAGACCGGGGTTGGTGGAGAACTATGGCTACACCTTC. Its protein product is CASRPGLVENYGYTF. The chain employs TRBV6-1 and TRBJ1-2; no clear D. Germline lookup yields CDR1 MNHNS and CDR2 SASEGT. The V end lost 6 bases, the J end lost 2 bases, and 16 bases lay between the germline ends. The CDR3 covers 15 residues.

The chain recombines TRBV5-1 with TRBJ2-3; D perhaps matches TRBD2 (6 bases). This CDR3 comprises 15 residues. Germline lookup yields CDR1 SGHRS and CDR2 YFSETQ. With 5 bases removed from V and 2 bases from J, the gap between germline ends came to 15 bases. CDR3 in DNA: TGCGCCAGCAGGGAGGGAACTTCGGACACAGATACGCAGTATTTT. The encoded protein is CASREGTSDTDTQYF.

CDR3 residues: CAWRDREKAFF. CDR3 bases: TGTGCCTGGAGGGACAGGGAGAAAGCTTTCTTT. This chain connects TRBV30 to TRBJ1-1, with TRBD1 matching over 8 bases. CDR1 is GTSNPN, CDR2 SVGIG, per germline (reference sequence). Germline trimming cut 3 bases from V and 9 bases from J; bases unmatched to any gene: 3. This CDR3 has 11 amino acids.